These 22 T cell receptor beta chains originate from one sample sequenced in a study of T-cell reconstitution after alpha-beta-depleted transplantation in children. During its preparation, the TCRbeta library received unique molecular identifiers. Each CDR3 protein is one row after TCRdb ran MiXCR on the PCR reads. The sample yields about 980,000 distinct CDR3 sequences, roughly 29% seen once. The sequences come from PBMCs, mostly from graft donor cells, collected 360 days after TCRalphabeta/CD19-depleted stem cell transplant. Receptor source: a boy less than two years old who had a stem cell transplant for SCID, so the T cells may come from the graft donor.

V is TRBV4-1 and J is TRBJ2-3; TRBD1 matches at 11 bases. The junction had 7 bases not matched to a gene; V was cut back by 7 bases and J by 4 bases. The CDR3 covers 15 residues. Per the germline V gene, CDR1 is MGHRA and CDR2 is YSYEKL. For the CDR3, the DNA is TGCGCCAGCACCCGAATGGGACAGGGGGCAGATACGCAGTATTTT. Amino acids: CASTRMGQGADTQYF.

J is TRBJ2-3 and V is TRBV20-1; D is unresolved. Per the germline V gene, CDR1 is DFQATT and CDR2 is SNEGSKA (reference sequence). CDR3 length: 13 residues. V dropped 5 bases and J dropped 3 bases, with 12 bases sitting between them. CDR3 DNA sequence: TGCAGTGCTCAGTCGACGCAGACAGATACGCAGTATTTT. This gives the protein CSAQSTQTDTQYF.

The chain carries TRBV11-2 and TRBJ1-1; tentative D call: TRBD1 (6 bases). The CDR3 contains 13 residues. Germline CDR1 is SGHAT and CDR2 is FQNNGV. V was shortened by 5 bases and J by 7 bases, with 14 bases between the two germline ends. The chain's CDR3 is CASSPTEGGEAFF. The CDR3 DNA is TGTGCCAGCAGCCCCACCGAGGGGGGTGAAGCTTTCTTT.

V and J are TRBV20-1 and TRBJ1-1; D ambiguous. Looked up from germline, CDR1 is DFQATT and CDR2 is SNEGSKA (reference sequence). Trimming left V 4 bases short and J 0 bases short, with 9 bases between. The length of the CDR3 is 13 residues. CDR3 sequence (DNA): TGCAGTGCTACGCAGAGACTGAACACTGAAGCTTTCTTT. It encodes CSATQRLNTEAFF.

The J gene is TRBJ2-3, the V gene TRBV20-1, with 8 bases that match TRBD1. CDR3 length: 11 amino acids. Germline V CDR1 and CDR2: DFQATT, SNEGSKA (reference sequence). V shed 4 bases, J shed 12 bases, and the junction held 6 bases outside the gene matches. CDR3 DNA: TGCAGTGCTACCAGGACAGGGAACCAGTATTTT. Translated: CSATRTGNQYF.

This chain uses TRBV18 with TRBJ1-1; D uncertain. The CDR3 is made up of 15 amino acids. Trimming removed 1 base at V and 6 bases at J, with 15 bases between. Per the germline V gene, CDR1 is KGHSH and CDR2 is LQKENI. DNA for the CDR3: TGTGCCAGCTCACCACAGTTTCGGGAGGGCGCTGAAGCTTTCTTT. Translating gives CASSPQFREGAEAFF.

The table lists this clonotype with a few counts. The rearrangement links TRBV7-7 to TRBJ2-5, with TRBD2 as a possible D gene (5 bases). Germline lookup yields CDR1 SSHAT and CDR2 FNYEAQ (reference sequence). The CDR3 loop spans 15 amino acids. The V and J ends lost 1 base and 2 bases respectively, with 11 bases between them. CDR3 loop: CASSLGGEGQETQYF. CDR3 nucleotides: TGTGCCAGCAGCTTAGGGGGAGAGGGTCAAGAGACCCAGTACTTC.

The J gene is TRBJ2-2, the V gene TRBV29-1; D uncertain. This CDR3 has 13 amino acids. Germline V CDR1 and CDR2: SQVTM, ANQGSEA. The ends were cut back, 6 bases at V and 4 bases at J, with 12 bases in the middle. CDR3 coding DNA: TGCAGCGTCCTTTTTCAAAGCACCGGGGAGCTGTTTTTT. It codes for CSVLFQSTGELFF.

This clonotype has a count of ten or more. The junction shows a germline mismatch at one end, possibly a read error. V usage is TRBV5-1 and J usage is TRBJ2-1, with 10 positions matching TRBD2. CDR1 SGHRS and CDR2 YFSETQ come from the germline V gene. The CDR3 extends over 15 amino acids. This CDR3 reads CASSLTSGAYNEQFF. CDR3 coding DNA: TGTGCCAGCAGTTTAACTAGCGGGGCCTACAATGAGCAGTTCTTC.

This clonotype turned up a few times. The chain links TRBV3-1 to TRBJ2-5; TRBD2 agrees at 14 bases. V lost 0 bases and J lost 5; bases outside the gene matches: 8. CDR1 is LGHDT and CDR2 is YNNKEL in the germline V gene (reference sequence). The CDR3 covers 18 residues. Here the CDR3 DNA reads TGTGCCAGCAGCCAAGAAGGCGGACTAGCGGGGGGCCGGGAGACCCAGTACTTC. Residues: CASSQEGGLAGGRETQYF.

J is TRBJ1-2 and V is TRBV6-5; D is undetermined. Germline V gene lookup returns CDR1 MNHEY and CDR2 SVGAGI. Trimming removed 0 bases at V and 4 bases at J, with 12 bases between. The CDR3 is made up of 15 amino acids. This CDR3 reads CASSYSGLGFYGYTF. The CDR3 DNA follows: TGTGCCAGCAGTTACTCAGGCCTAGGGTTCTATGGCTACACCTTC.

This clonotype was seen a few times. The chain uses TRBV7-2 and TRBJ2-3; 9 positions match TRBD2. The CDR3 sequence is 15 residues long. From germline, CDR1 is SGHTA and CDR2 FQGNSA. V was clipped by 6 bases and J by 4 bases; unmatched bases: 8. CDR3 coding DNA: TGTGCCAGCAGTAAAGCGGGGGGCCTCGCAGATACGCAGTATTTT. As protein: CASSKAGGLADTQYF.

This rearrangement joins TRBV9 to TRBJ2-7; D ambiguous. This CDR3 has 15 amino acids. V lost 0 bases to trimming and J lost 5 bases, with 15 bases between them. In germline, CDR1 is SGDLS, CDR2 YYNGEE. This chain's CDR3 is CASSVASADPNEQYF. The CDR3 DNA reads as TGTGCCAGCAGCGTAGCTTCGGCGGATCCCAACGAGCAGTACTTC.

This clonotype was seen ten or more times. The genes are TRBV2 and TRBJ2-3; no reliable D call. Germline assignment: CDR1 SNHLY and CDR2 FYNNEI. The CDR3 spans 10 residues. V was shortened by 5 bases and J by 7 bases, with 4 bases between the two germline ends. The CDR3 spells CASSTNTQYF. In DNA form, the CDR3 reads TGTGCCAGCAGTACGAATACGCAGTATTTT. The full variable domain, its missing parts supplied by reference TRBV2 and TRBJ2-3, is EPEVTQTPSHQVTQMGQEVILRCVPISNHLYFYWYRQILGQKVEFLVSFYNNEISEKSEIFDDQFSVERPDGSNFTLKIRSTKLEDSAMYFCASSTNTQYFGPGTRLTVL.

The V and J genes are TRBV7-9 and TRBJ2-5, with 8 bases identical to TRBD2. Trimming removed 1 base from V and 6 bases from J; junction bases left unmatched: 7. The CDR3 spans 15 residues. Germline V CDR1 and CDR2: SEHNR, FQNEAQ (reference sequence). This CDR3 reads CASSLVRGLAKTQYF. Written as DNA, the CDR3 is TGTGCCAGCAGCTTAGTGCGAGGACTAGCAAAGACCCAGTACTTC.

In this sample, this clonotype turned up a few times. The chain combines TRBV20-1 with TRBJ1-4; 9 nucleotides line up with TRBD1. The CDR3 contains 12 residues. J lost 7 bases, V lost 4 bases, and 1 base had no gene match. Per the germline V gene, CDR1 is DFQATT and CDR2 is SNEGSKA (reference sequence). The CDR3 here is CSANRGREKLFF. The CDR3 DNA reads TGCAGTGCTAACAGGGGGCGTGAAAAACTGTTTTTT.

The CDR3 DNA sequence: TGTGCCAGCACCCCACGGGATAGCGGGGGACCTCGCGGCACCGGGGAGCTGTTTTTT. Protein sequence: CASTPRDSGGPRGTGELFF. The chain couples TRBV5-6 to TRBJ2-2; 9 nucleotides agree with TRBD2. CDR1 is SGHDT, CDR2 YYEEEE, per germline. The CDR3 totals 19 residues. V lost 6 bases, J lost 4 bases, and 19 bases stayed unmatched. Full variable domain (missing parts from reference TRBV5-6 and TRBJ2-2): DAGVTQSPTHLIKTRGQQVTLRCSPKSGHDTVSWYQQALGQGPQFIFQYYEEEERQRGNFPDRFSGHQFPNYSSELNVNALLLGDSALYLCASTPRDSGGPRGTGELFFGEGSRLTVL.

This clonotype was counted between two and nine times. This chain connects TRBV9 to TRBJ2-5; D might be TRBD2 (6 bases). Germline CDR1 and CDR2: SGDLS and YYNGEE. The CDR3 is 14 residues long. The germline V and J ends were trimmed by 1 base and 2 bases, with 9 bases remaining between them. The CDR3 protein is CASSVRGNQETQYF. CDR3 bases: TGTGCCAGCAGCGTACGCGGGAATCAAGAGACCCAGTACTTC.

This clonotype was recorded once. CDR3 sequence reads: CASSQPTVHSGNTIYF. In DNA, the CDR3 is TGCGCCAGCAGCCAGCCTACAGTGCACTCTGGAAACACCATATATTTT. V is TRBV4-1 and J is TRBJ1-3; D is unresolved. Trimming cost V 3 bases and J 0 bases, with 12 bases left between them. The CDR3 length is 16 residues. The V gene's germline CDR1 is MGHRA and CDR2 YSYEKL.

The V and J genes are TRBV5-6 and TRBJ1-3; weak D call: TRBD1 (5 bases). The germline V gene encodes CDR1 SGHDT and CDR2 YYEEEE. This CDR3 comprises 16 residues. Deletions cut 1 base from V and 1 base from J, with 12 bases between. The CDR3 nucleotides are TGTGCCAGCAGCTTGCTCGACAGCATATCTGGAAACACCATATATTTT. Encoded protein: CASSLLDSISGNTIYF.

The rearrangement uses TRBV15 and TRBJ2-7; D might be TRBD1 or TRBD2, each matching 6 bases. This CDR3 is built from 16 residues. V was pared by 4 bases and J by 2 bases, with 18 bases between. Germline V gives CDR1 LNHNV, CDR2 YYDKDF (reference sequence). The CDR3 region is CATSTSGGGVPYEQYF. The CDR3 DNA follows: TGTGCCACCAGCACCTCCGGGGGCGGGGTACCCTACGAGCAGTACTTC.

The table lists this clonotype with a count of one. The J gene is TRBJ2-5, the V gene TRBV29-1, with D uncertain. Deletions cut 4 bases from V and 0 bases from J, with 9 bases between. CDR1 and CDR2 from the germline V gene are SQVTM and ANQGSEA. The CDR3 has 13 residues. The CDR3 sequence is CSVGHLYQETQYF. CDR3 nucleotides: TGCAGCGTTGGACACCTGTACCAAGAGACCCAGTACTTC.